What follows are 30 T cell receptor beta chains derived from one specimen sequenced in a study of blood T cell repertoires in COVID-19. Clones were read by immunoSEQ multiplex PCR, and TCRdb kept only the in-frame ones, dropping some. The table lists about 320,000 clones, approximately 85% of them singletons. The specimen sequenced was peripheral blood. These receptors were obtained from a human donor in a cohort sampled during active COVID-19.

The genes are TRBV6-2 or TRBV6-3 and TRBJ2-5; TRBD2 matches at 15 bases. Germline lookup yields CDR1 MNHEY and CDR2 SVGEGT. V shed 4 bases, J shed 5 bases, and the junction held 2 bases outside the gene matches. CDR3 size: 15 residues. CDR3 in amino acids: CASSWTSGGAETQYF. The CDR3, as DNA: TGTGCCAGCAGTTGGACTAGCGGGGGGGCCGAGACCCAGTACTTC.

This clone was counted many times. This chain joins TRBV9 and TRBJ2-7; the D gene is possibly TRBD2 (6 bases). Trimming removed 4 bases at V and 1 base at J, with 15 bases between. The CDR3 is 15 residues long. Germline CDR1 reads SGDLS; CDR2 reads YYNGEE. As DNA, the CDR3 is TGTGCCAGCAGCTCACCCTCGGCGGGATCCTACGAGCAGTACTTC. It encodes CASSSPSAGSYEQYF.

The rearrangement joins TRBV9 to TRBJ2-7; D gene uncertain. Trimming removed 0 bases at V and 5 bases at J, with 12 bases between. This CDR3 contains 14 residues. The germline V gene has CDR1 SGDLS and CDR2 YYNGEE. The CDR3, as DNA: TGTGCCAGCAGCGTAGCGTCCCGGAGCAACGAGCAGTACTTC. Its translation: CASSVASRSNEQYF.

The gene calls are TRBV5-4 and TRBJ2-5; D gene ambiguous. This CDR3 is 12 amino acids long. CDR1 SGHNT and CDR2 YYREEE come from the germline V gene (reference sequence). V lost 3 bases, J lost 4 bases, and 7 bases lay in between. CDR3 in amino acids: CASSSWRETQYF. CDR3 in DNA: TGTGCCAGCAGCTCCTGGAGAGAGACCCAGTACTTC.

The sample holds one count of this clone. The rearrangement uses TRBV7-2 and TRBJ1-3; no clear D. Per germline, CDR1 SGHTA and CDR2 FQGNSA. V shed 2 bases and J shed 5 bases, with 10 bases lying between them. This CDR3 region has 14 residues. The CDR3 DNA is TGTGCCAGCAGCTTAAGTAGCCGCAGAAACACCATATATTTT. Protein: CASSLSSRRNTIYF.

This chain links TRBV5-6 with TRBJ2-7; D is unresolved. From germline, CDR1 is SGHDT and CDR2 YYEEEE. V was clipped by 4 bases and J by 0 bases, with 11 bases between them. This CDR3 is 14 amino acids long. The CDR3 sequence: CASSLAWSSYEQYF. In DNA, the CDR3 is TGTGCCAGCAGCCTCGCCTGGAGCTCCTACGAGCAGTACTTC.

This clone was detected only once. The J gene is TRBJ2-2, the V gene TRBV5-1, with 8 bases aligning to TRBD2. The germline gives CDR1 SGHRS, CDR2 YFSETQ. The trim removed 5 bases at V and 2 bases at J, leaving 5 bases unmatched. This CDR3 spans 15 amino acids. In DNA form, the CDR3 reads TGCGCCAGCAGTTTCAGCGGGGGAAACACCGGGGAGCTGTTTTTT. As protein: CASSFSGGNTGELFF.

The chain employs TRBV9 and TRBJ1-2; D possibly corresponds to TRBD1 (5 bases). The CDR3 extends over 14 amino acids. Trimming took 3 bases from V and 5 from J, leaving 14 bases between them. Germline CDR1 reads SGDLS; CDR2 reads YYNGEE. CDR3 sequence reads: CASSEQGSGYGYTF. CDR3 sequence (DNA): TGTGCCAGCAGCGAGCAGGGTAGTGGTTATGGCTACACCTTC.

The V call is TRBV5-4, the J call TRBJ1-2, with D maybe TRBD1 (6 bases). The germline CDR1 and CDR2 sequences are SGHNT and YYREEE (reference sequence). The CDR3 is 16 residues long. V was shortened by 6 bases and J by 4 bases, with 22 bases between the two germline ends. The CDR3 DNA is TGTGCCAGCACCCTGGGGGCAGGGGATTTTGGCTATGGCTACACCTTC. The encoded protein is CASTLGAGDFGYGYTF.

This chain connects TRBV5-1 to TRBJ2-3; 9 nucleotides line up with TRBD2. Germline loops: CDR1 SGHRS, CDR2 YFSETQ. Trimming took 5 bases from V and 0 from J; bases not matched to a gene: 4. The CDR3 length is 15 residues. CDR3 nucleotides: TGCGCCAGCAGGGCTAGCGGGGCGAGCACAGATACGCAGTATTTT. Its translation: CASRASGASTDTQYF.

V is TRBV6-5 and J is TRBJ1-4, with 7 bases that match TRBD1. The trim removed 6 bases at V and 7 bases at J, leaving 11 bases unmatched. CDR3 size: 15 residues. Per germline, CDR1 MNHEY and CDR2 SVGAGI. Here the CDR3 reads CASSRTGAVGEKLFF. The CDR3 nucleotides are TGTGCCAGCAGCAGAACAGGGGCTGTGGGTGAAAAACTGTTTTTT.

This rearrangement joins TRBV11-2 to TRBJ2-7; 11 nucleotides agree with TRBD2. The CDR3 loop spans 15 amino acids. CDR1 SGHAT and CDR2 FQNNGV come from the germline V gene. Losses at the gene ends were 5 bases for V and 2 bases for J; bases not matched to a gene: 5. The CDR3 DNA reads TGTGCCAGCAGCCAATTAGCGGGGGGGACCTACGAGCAGTACTTC. As protein: CASSQLAGGTYEQYF.

This chain joins TRBV2 and TRBJ1-2; TRBD1 matches 11 bases. Germline V CDR1 and CDR2: SNHLY, FYNNEI. V gave up 2 bases and J gave up 5 bases; unmatched junction bases: 4. This CDR3 has 15 residues. This CDR3 is CASSENWDRGYGYTF. DNA for the CDR3: TGTGCCAGCAGTGAAAATTGGGACAGGGGGTATGGCTACACCTTC.

The chain couples TRBV11-2 to TRBJ1-3, with no clear D. CDR1 SGHAT and CDR2 FQNNGV come from the germline V gene. V gave up 1 base and J gave up 3 bases, with 4 bases separating them. The CDR3 spans 13 residues. The CDR3 bases are TGTGCCAGCAGCTTAGGAGTTGGAAACACCATATATTTT. Its protein is CASSLGVGNTIYF.

As for this clone: At the DNA level, this CDR3 is encoded by other sequences in the same sample as well. The CDR3 nucleotides are TGTGCCTGGGGGACATTTTCCTACGAGCAGTACTTC. Its protein is CAWGTFSYEQYF. V is TRBV30 and J is TRBJ2-7, with D maybe TRBD1 (6 bases). CDR1 is GTSNPN, CDR2 SVGIG, per germline (reference sequence). Trimming removed 5 bases at V and 1 base at J, with 9 bases between. The CDR3 spans 12 residues.

This chain links TRBV7-6 with TRBJ1-5; TRBD1 matches at 7 bases. The J segment lost 3 bases and the V segment lost 5 bases, leaving 4 bases of the junction unmatched. Germline CDR1 reads SGHVS; CDR2 reads FNYEAQ. The CDR3 runs 14 residues. The DNA of the CDR3 is TGTGCCAGCAGCCTAGGGGGCGACAATCAGCCCCAGCATTTT. Translating it yields CASSLGGDNQPQHF. The variable domain in full, with the rest retrieved from reference TRBV7-6 and TRBJ1-5, is GAGVSQSPRYKVTKRGQDVALRCDPISGHVSLYWYRQALGQGPEFLTYFNYEAQQDKSGLPNDRFSAERPEGSISTLTIQRTEQRDSAMYRCASSLGGDNQPQHFGDGTRLSIL.

J is TRBJ2-7 and V is TRBV9; unclear D gene. Germline assignment: CDR1 SGDLS and CDR2 YYNGEE. With 4 bases removed from V and 5 bases from J, the gap between germline ends came to 10 bases. The CDR3 has 12 residues. CDR3 in DNA: TGTGCCAGCAGCCCCACGGTCGACGAGCAGTACTTC. Translated: CASSPTVDEQYF.

The V call is TRBV18, the J call TRBJ1-1, with unresolved D. Trimming took 1 base from V and 2 from J, leaving 8 bases between them. The CDR3 is 14 amino acids. Germline CDR1 KGHSH, CDR2 LQKENI. The CDR3 protein is CASSPRADNTEAFF. DNA of the CDR3: TGTGCCAGCTCACCACGGGCAGATAACACTGAAGCTTTCTTT.

This chain uses TRBV5-6 with TRBJ2-7; TRBD1 aligns across 8 bases. The CDR3 is 14 residues long. Per germline, CDR1 SGHDT and CDR2 YYEEEE. Germline trimming cut 2 bases from V and 3 bases from J; bases unmatched to any gene: 4. Here the CDR3 reads CASSLPGQGYEQYF. Written as DNA, the CDR3 is TGTGCCAGCAGCTTACCAGGACAGGGCTACGAGCAGTACTTC.

The table lists this clone with a count of one. This chain links TRBV19 with TRBJ1-1; a weak D match, TRBD1 (6 bases). The CDR3 has 15 residues. V was clipped by 3 bases and J by 6 bases, with 17 bases between them. Germline-derived CDR1 and CDR2 are LNHDA and SQIVND (reference sequence). The CDR3 bases are TGTGCCAGTAGTATCGGCCTAAACAGGGAACCTGAAGCTTTCTTT. Protein product: CASSIGLNREPEAFF. Full variable domain (missing parts from reference TRBV19 and TRBJ1-1): DGGITQSPKYLFRKEGQNVTLSCEQNLNHDAMYWYRQDPGQGLRLIYYSQIVNDFQKGDIAEGYSVSREKKESFPLTVTSAQKNPTAFYLCASSIGLNREPEAFFGQGTRLTVV.

Here the CDR3 DNA reads TGTGCCAGCAGACGCCGGGACAGCATCTACGAGCAGTACTTC. Its translation: CASRRRDSIYEQYF. J is TRBJ2-7 and V is TRBV27, with 7 bases lining up with TRBD1. The trim removed 6 bases at V and 3 bases at J, leaving 8 bases unmatched. Germline lookup yields CDR1 MNHEY and CDR2 SMNVEV (reference sequence). CDR3 size: 14 residues.

The rearrangement joins TRBV7-9 to TRBJ1-2; the D is unclear. With 1 base removed from V and 1 base from J, the gap between germline ends came to 7 bases. The CDR3 extends over 14 amino acids. From germline, CDR1 is SEHNR and CDR2 FQNEAQ (reference sequence). The CDR3 DNA reads as TGTGCCAGCAGCTTAGGGGGAGGTAACTATGGCTACACCTTC. Translation gives CASSLGGGNYGYTF.

The V call is TRBV2, the J call TRBJ2-7; a weak D match, TRBD1 (6 bases). V was clipped by 1 base and J by 2 bases, with 15 bases between them. The germline V gene encodes CDR1 SNHLY and CDR2 FYNNEI. This CDR3 is 16 amino acids long. CDR3 coding DNA: TGTGCCAGCAGTGAAGGGGACAACAGGGACCCCTACGAGCAGTACTTC. It codes for CASSEGDNRDPYEQYF.

This chain connects TRBV18 to TRBJ1-5; 10 positions match TRBD1. The V and J ends lost 3 bases and 0 bases, in that order; junction bases with no gene match: 8. Germline V gene lookup returns CDR1 KGHSH and CDR2 LQKENI. This CDR3 has 18 amino acids. The CDR3: CASSPGTGATYSNQPQHF. CDR3 nucleotides: TGTGCCAGCTCACCCGGGACAGGGGCTACGTATAGCAATCAGCCCCAGCATTTT.

The V call is TRBV5-5, the J call TRBJ2-4, with 13 bases matching TRBD2. CDR3 length equals 18 residues. Germline V gives CDR1 SGHKS, CDR2 YYEKEE (reference sequence). V lost 4 bases and J lost 0; bases outside the gene matches: 7. Here the CDR3 DNA reads TGTGCCAGCAGCCCCGGACTAGCGGGGGCAGTAGCCAAAAACATTCAGTACTTC. Its protein product is CASSPGLAGAVAKNIQYF.

As concerns this clone: Distinct nucleotide sequences in the sample also encode this CDR3. V usage is TRBV7-9 and J usage is TRBJ1-1; unclear D gene. Germline CDR1 and CDR2: SEHNR and FQNEAQ (reference sequence). Trimming took 9 bases from V and 1 from J, leaving 6 bases between them. The CDR3 is 11 residues long. The CDR3 DNA reads as TGTGCCAGTTCATCGAACACTGAAGCTTTCTTT. This gives the protein CASSSNTEAFF.

In this sample, this clone turned up a few times. The chain employs TRBV10-3 and TRBJ2-1, with 11 nucleotides matching TRBD2. Germline values: CDR1 ENHRY, CDR2 SYGVKD. This CDR3 region has 14 residues. J lost 8 bases, V lost 6 bases, and 6 bases had no gene match. The CDR3 nucleotides read TGTGCCATCAGCGGGACTAGCGGTCGAGATGAGCAGTTCTTC. This gives the protein CAISGTSGRDEQFF.

The V and J genes are TRBV6-1 and TRBJ2-7; perhaps TRBD1 as D (6 bases). The ends were cut back, 1 base at V and 7 bases at J, with 11 bases in the middle. The CDR3 covers 13 residues. Germline CDR1 reads MNHNS; CDR2 reads SASEGT. The DNA of the CDR3 is TGTGCCAGCAGTGAAGGGGGGCGAAGGGAGCAGTACTTC. Translation: CASSEGGRREQYF.

About this clone: The junction departs from germline at one end; a sequencing error may be responsible. CDR3 residues: CASSDGRQGFLSRLF. The DNA for the CDR3 is TGCGCCAGCAGTGACGGGAGACAGGGGTTTTTATCACGGCTCTTC. The rearrangement links TRBV5-1 to TRBJ2-1, with 8 bases identical to TRBD1. CDR3 length equals 15 residues. Germline V lookup: CDR1 SGHRS, CDR2 YFSETQ.

V and J are TRBV7-9 and TRBJ2-1, with 9 bases aligning to TRBD2. CDR1 is SEHNR, CDR2 FQNEAQ, per germline (reference sequence). This CDR3 spans 15 amino acids. Unmatched junction bases numbered 6, after V lost 5 bases and J lost 4 bases. Here the CDR3 DNA reads TGTGCCAGCAGCCTTAGCGGGGGCCCGTACAATGAGCAGTTCTTC. Its protein product is CASSLSGGPYNEQFF.